The present TCR beta chain was sequenced within a study of cytomegalovirus exposure and HLA in healthy donors. V trimming: 1 base; J trimming: 0 bases; junction bases outside the gene matches: 4. Per germline, CDR1 GTSNPN and CDR2 SVGIG (reference sequence). This CDR3 has 17 residues. A remark on this clone: The antigen is unknown.

Primers: 60 Vbeta forward and 13 Jbeta reverse. The table came from immunoSEQ multiplex PCR; TCRdb's copy has only in-frame clones and leaves some out. The sample gives 120,000 or so clones, over 80% of which show up once; 2.1% is in the top ten. Findings and caveats of the study: Usually a TCR sequence was rare, but some public TCRs were found in many donors. Only CMV serostatus was available as immune exposure information. Within the data, a cluster of highly shared sequence variants was likely a sequencing artifact. Sequencing depth across donors, presence/absence analyses assumed, was roughly uniform.

The receptor was isolated from a man under 40 in good health and CMV-seronegative. The rearrangement links TRBV30 to TRBJ2-3; TRBD2 matches at 13 bases. Sequenced material: PBMCs. Written as DNA, the CDR3 is TGTGCCTGGAGTGGGACTAGCGGGGGCCACAGCACAGATACGCAGTATTTT. Its translation is CAWSGTSGGHSTDTQYF.